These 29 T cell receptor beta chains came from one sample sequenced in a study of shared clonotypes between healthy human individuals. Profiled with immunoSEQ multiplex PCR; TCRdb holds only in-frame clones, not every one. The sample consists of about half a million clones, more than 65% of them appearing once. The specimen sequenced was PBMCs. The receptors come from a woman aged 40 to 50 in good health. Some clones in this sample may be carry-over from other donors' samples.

The CDR3 DNA sequence: TGTGCCAGCCATCGGGGTTTGATGTTCTTCACTGAAGCTTTCTTT. This sequence encodes CASHRGLMFFTEAFF. V usage is TRBV6-6 and J usage is TRBJ1-1; no reliable D call. CDR3 length: 15 amino acids. The V and J ends lost 8 bases and 4 bases respectively, with 20 bases between them. CDR1 and CDR2 (germline): MNHNY, SVGAGI (reference sequence).

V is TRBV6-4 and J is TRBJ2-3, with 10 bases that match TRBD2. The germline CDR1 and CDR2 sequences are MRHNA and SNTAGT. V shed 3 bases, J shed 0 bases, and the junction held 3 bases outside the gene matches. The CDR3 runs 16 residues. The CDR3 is CASSEASGGSTDTQYF. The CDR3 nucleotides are TGTGCCAGCAGTGAGGCTAGCGGGGGAAGCACAGATACGCAGTATTTT.

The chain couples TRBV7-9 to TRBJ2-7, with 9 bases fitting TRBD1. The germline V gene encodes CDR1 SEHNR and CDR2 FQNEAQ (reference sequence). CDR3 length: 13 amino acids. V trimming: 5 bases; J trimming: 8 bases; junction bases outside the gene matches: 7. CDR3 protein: CASSPGTGRQQYF. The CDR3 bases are TGTGCCAGCAGCCCGGGGACAGGGCGACAGCAGTACTTC.

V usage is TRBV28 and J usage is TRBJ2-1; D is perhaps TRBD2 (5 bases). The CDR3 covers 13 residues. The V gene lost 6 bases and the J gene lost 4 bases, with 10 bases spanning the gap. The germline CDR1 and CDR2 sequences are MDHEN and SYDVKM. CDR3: CASRLGLYNEQFF. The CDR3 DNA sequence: TGTGCCAGCAGGCTCGGACTTTACAATGAGCAGTTCTTC.

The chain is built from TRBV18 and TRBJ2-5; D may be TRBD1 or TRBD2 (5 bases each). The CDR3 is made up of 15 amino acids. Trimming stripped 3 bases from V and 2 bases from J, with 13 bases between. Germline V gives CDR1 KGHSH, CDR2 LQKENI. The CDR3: CASSPGTNQQETQYF. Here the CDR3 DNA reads TGTGCCAGCTCACCCGGGACGAATCAGCAAGAGACCCAGTACTTC. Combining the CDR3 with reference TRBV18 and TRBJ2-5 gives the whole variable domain NAGVMQNPRHLVRRRGQEARLRCSPMKGHSHVYWYRQLPEEGLKFMVYLQKENIIDESGMPKERFSAEFPKEGPSILRIQQVVRGDSAAYFCASSPGTNQQETQYFGPGTRLLVL.

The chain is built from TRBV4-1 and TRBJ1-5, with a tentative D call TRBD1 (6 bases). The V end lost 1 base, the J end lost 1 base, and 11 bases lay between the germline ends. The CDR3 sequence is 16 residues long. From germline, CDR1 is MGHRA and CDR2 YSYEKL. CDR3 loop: CASSQVGGPSNQPQHF. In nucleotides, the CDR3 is TGCGCCAGCAGCCAAGTAGGGGGACCAAGCAATCAGCCCCAGCATTTT.

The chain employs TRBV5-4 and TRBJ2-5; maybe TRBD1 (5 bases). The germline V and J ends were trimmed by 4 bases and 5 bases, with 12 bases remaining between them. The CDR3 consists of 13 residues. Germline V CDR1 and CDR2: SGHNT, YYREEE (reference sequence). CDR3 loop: CASSPGPRETQYF. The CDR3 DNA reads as TGTGCCAGCAGCCCAGGGCCTAGGGAGACCCAGTACTTC.

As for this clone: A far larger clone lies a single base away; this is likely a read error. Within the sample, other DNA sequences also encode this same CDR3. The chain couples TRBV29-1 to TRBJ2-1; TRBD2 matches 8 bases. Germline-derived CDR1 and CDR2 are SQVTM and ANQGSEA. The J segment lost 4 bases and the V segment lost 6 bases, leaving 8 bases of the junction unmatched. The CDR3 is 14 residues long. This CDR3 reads CSVRGAGEYNEQFF. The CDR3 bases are TGCAGCGTCCGAGGAGCGGGAGAGTACAATGAGCAGTTCTTC.

Here the CDR3 DNA reads TGTGCCAGCAGCTCGGGACTAGCGGGAGCTACAGATACGCAGTATTTT. It codes for CASSSGLAGATDTQYF. The genes are TRBV5-4 and TRBJ2-3; TRBD2 agrees at 14 bases. CDR3 size: 16 residues. Trimming removed 3 bases from V and 3 bases from J; junction bases left unmatched: 3. Germline V CDR1 and CDR2: SGHNT, YYREEE (reference sequence).

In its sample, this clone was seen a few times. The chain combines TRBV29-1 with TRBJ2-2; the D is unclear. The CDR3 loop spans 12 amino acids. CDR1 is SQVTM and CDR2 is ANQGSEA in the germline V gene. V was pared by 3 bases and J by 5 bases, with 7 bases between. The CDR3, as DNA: TGCAGCGTTGACGGCGTAACCGGGGAGCTGTTTTTT. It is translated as CSVDGVTGELFF.

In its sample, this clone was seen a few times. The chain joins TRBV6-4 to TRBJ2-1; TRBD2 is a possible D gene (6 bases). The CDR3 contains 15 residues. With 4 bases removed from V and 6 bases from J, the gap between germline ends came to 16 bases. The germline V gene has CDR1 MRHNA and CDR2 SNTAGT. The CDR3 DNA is TGTGCCAGCAGTGTCCAGGGACTGGGTGGCAATGAGCAGTTCTTC. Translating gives CASSVQGLGGNEQFF.

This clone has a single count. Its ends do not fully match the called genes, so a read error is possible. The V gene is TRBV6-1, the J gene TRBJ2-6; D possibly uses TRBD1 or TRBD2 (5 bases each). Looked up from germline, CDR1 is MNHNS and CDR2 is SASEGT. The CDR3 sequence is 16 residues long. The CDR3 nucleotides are TGTGCCAGCGGTGAATTGGACTTCTCTGGGGCCAACGTCCTGACCTTC. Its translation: CASGELDFSGANVLTF.

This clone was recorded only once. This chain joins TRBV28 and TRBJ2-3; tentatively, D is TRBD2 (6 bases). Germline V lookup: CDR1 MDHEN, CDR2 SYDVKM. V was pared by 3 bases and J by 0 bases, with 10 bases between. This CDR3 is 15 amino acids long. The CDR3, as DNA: TGTGCCAGCAGTTTCGCTAGCGTTAGCACAGATACGCAGTATTTT. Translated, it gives CASSFASVSTDTQYF.

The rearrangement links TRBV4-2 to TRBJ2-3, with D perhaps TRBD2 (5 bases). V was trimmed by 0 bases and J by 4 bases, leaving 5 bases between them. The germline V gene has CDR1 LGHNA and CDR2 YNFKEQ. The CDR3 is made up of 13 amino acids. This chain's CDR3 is CASSQEGADTQYF. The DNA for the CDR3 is TGTGCCAGCAGCCAAGAGGGAGCAGATACGCAGTATTTT.

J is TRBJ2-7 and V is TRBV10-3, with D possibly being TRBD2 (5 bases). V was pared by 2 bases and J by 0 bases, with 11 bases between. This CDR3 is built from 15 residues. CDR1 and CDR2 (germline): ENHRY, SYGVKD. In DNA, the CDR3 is TGTGCCATCAGTGAGCGGGGTTGGGACTCCTACGAGCAGTACTTC. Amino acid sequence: CAISERGWDSYEQYF.

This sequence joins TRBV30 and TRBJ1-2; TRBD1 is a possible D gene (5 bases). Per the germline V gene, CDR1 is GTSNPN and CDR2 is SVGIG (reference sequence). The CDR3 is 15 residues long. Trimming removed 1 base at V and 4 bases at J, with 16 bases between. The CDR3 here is CAWSATSRALYGYTF. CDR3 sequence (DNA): TGTGCCTGGAGTGCCACAAGCAGGGCCCTCTATGGCTACACCTTC.

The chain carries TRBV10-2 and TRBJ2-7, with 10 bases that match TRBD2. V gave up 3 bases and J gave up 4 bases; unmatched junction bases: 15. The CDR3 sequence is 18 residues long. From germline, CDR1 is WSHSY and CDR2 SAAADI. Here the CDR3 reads CASSDGDRELAGRYEQYF. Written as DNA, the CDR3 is TGCGCCAGCAGTGATGGAGACAGGGAACTAGCGGGACGGTACGAGCAGTACTTC.

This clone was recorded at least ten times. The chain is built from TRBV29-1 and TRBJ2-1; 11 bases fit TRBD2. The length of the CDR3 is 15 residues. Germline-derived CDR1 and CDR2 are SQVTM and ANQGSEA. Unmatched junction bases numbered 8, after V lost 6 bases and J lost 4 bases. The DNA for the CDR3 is TGCAGCGTCCCCCTACGGACTAGCGGGTACAATGAGCAGTTCTTC. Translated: CSVPLRTSGYNEQFF.

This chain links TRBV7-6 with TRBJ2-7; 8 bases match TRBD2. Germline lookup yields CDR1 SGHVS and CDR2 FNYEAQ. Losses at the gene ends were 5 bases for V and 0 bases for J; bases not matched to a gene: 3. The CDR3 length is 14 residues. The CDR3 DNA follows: TGTGCCAGCAGCGCGACTAGCGTCTCCTACGAGCAGTACTTC. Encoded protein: CASSATSVSYEQYF.

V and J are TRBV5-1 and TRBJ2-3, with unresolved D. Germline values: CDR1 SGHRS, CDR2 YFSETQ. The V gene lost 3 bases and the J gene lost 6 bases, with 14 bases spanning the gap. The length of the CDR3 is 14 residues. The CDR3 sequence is CASSSGRMADTQYF. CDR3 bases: TGCGCCAGCAGCTCCGGTCGCATGGCGGATACGCAGTATTTT.

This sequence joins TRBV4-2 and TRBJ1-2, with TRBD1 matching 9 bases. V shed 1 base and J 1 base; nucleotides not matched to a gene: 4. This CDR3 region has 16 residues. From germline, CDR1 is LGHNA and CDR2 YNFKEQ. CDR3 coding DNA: TGTGCCAGCAGCCAAGGGGGACAGGGAAATAACTATGGCTACACCTTC. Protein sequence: CASSQGGQGNNYGYTF.

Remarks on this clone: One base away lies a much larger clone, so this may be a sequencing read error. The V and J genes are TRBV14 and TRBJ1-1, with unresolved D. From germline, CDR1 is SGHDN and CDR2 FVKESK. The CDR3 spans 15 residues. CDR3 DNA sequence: TGTGCCAGCAGCCAAGATGGAGGTTGGAACACTGAAGCTTTATTT. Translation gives CASSQDGGWNTEALF.

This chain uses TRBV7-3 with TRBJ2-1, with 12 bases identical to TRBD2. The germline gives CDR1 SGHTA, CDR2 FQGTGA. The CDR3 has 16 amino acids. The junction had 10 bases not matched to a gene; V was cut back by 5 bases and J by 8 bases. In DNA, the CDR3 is TGTGCCAGCAGCCTAATGACTAGCGGGAGAGGGGATGAGCAGTTCTTC. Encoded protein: CASSLMTSGRGDEQFF.

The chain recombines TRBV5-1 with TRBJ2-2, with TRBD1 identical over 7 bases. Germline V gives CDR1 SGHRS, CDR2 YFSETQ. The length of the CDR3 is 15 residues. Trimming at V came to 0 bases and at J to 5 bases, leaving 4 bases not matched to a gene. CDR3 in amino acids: CASSLGQTGTGELFF. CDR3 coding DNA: TGCGCCAGCAGCTTGGGGCAGACAGGGACCGGGGAGCTGTTTTTT.

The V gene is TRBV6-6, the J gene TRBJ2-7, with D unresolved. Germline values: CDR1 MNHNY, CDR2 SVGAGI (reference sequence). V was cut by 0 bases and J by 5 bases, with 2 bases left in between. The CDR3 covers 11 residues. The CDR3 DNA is TGTGCCAGCAGTTACTCTCACGAGCAGTACTTC. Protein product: CASSYSHEQYF.

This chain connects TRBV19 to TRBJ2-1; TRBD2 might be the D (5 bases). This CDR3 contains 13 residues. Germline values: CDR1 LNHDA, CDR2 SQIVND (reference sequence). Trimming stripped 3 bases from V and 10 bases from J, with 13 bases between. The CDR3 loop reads CASSMGSAGEQFF. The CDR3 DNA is TGTGCCAGTAGTATGGGTAGCGCCGGGGAGCAGTTCTTC.

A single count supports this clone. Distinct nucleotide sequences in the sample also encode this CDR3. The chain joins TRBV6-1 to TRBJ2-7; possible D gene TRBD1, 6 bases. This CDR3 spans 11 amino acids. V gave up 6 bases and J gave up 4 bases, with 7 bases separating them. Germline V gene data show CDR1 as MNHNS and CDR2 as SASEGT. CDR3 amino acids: CASSDRYEQYF. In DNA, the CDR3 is TGTGCCAGCAGCGACAGGTACGAGCAGTACTTC.

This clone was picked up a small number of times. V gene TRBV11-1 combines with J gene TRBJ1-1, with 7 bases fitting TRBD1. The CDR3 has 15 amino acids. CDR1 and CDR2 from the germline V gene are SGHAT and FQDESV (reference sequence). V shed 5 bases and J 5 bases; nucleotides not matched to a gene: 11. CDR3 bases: TGTGCCAGCAGCCCAGACAGGGTTTCAACGACTGAAGCTTTCTTT. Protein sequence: CASSPDRVSTTEAFF.

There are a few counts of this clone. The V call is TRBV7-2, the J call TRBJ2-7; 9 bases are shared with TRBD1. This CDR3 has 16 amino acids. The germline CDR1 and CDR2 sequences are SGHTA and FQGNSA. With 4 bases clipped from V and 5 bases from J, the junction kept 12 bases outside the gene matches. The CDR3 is CASSSSPGQGFNEQYF. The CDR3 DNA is TGTGCCAGCAGCTCAAGTCCGGGACAGGGATTTAACGAGCAGTACTTC.